This entry lists 2 T cell receptor beta chains sequenced from one sample in a study of T cell responses to AZD1222 COVID-19 vaccine. Assay used: immunoSEQ multiplex PCR; TCRdb lists only in-frame clones, some missing. The sample shows approximately 110,000 clones, more than 80% of them seen only once. The input for sequencing was peripheral blood, taken on day 0 of AZD1222 vaccination. The origin of the receptors is an adult in good health.

The chain links TRBV9 to TRBJ1-2; D possibly corresponds to TRBD1 (6 bases). V gave up 6 bases and J gave up 7 bases, with 28 bases separating them. This CDR3 region has 17 residues. Germline V CDR1 and CDR2: SGDLS, YYNGEE. CDR3 in DNA: TGTGCCAGCACAATTGGGGTTGTAGGGGGAACCCTGACTGGCTACACCTTC. Its protein is CASTIGVVGGTLTGYTF.

V and J are TRBV6-5 and TRBJ1-5, with D possibly TRBD1 on 6 matching bases. The CDR3 sequence is 14 residues long. The germline gives CDR1 MNHEY, CDR2 SVGAGI. The germline V and J ends were trimmed by 6 bases and 3 bases, with 12 bases remaining between them. The CDR3 DNA reads as TGTGCCAGCAGGGAGGGGGTGCTCAATCAGCCCCAGCATTTT. Translated, it gives CASREGVLNQPQHF.